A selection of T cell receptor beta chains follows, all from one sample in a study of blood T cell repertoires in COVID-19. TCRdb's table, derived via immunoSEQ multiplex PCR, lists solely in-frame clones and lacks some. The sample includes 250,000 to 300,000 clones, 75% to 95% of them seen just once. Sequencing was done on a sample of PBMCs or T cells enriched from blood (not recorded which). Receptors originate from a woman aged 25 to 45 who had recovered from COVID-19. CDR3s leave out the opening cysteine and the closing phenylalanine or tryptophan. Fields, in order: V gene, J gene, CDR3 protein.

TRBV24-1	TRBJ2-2	ATSDPRTVGTGELF
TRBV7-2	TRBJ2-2	ASSPGLAGNTGELF
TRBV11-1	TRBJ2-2	ASSIQVAGELF
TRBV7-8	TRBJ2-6	ASSLVQGLSSGANVLT
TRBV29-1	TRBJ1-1	SIQGGALNTEAF
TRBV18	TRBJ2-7	ASTGTGSYEQY
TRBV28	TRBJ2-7	ASSPGEREVNEQY
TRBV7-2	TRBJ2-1	ASSRNWEGRSEQF
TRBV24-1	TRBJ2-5	ATSDSGRKETQY
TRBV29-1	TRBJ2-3	SVEGLAGKKWHTDTQY
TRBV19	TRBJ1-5	ATTGGRGGNQPQH
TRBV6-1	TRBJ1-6	ASSEAREGSPLH